This passage covers 15 T cell receptor beta chains from one sample sequenced in a study of CD8 T cells in Susac syndrome. With random hexamers, reverse transcription was performed on about 0.5 to 1 ug of RNA. MiXCR was run by TCRdb on the immunoSEQ multiplex PCR reads, yielding one entry per CDR3 protein. The data show about 140,000 distinct CDR3 sequences, roughly 95% seen once. Sequencing was carried out using CD4+ T cells from PBMCs. Source of these receptors: a human donor with multiple sclerosis.

The V call is TRBV20-1, the J call TRBJ2-1; 11 bases match TRBD2. After removal of 5 bases from V and 7 bases from J, the junction contained 13 bases not matched to a gene. The CDR3 consists of 16 residues. Germline V gives CDR1 DFQATT, CDR2 SNEGSKA (reference sequence). The CDR3 bases are TGCAGTGCTCGCCATTACGTAGCGGGGGGGCATAATGAGCAGTTCTTC. Protein: CSARHYVAGGHNEQFF.

The genes are TRBV3-1 and TRBJ2-5; D unresolved. CDR1 and CDR2 from the germline V gene are LGHDT and YNNKEL (reference sequence). There are 14 residues in the CDR3. V lost 1 base to trimming and J lost 7 bases, with 13 bases between them. This chain's CDR3 is CASSQGRQPGTQYF. Written as DNA, the CDR3 is TGTGCCAGCAGCCAAGGAAGGCAGCCCGGGACCCAGTACTTC.

The chain links TRBV27 to TRBJ2-7, with TRBD1 identical over 7 bases. Germline assignment: CDR1 MNHEY and CDR2 SMNVEV (reference sequence). With 4 bases clipped from V and 6 bases from J, the junction kept 12 bases outside the gene matches. The length of the CDR3 is 15 residues. CDR3 region: CASSSDPTGTLEQYF. Here the CDR3 DNA reads TGTGCCAGCAGTTCGGACCCGACAGGGACCCTCGAGCAGTACTTC.

The count of this clonotype is one. This sequence joins TRBV6-5 and TRBJ1-2, with 9 bases that match TRBD1. This CDR3 contains 15 residues. V shed 5 bases, J shed 2 bases, and the junction held 6 bases outside the gene matches. The germline gives CDR1 MNHEY, CDR2 SVGAGI. CDR3 sequence: CASSTAGTGNYGYTF. Written as DNA, the CDR3 is TGTGCCAGCAGTACCGCCGGGACAGGGAACTATGGCTACACCTTC.

The chain carries TRBV6-5 and TRBJ2-7, with 7 bases matching TRBD2. Germline loops: CDR1 MNHEY, CDR2 SVGAGI. V was pared by 1 base and J by 0 bases, with 3 bases of the junction left unmatched. The CDR3 loop spans 15 amino acids. CDR3: CASSYLRGSSYEQYF. The CDR3 nucleotides are TGTGCCAGCAGTTACTTGCGGGGGAGCTCCTACGAGCAGTACTTC.

The sample holds a few counts of this clonotype. J is TRBJ2-5 and V is TRBV7-3, with 8 bases fitting TRBD1. This CDR3 comprises 15 residues. V shed 2 bases, J shed 2 bases, and the junction held 4 bases outside the gene matches. In germline, CDR1 is SGHTA, CDR2 FQGTGA. The CDR3 loop is CASSLPGTGQETQYF. Here the CDR3 DNA reads TGTGCCAGCAGCTTACCCGGGACAGGTCAAGAGACCCAGTACTTC.

V usage is TRBV9 and J usage is TRBJ1-5; D is possibly TRBD1 (5 bases). V lost 3 bases and J 7 bases, leaving 14 bases between the germline ends. This CDR3 comprises 14 residues. Germline V gives CDR1 SGDLS, CDR2 YYNGEE. The CDR3 bases are TGTGCCAGCAGCGCCCAGGGAGGAAGGCAGCCCCAGCATTTT. It yields the protein CASSAQGGRQPQHF.

This CDR3 reads CASSSTGVLGYTF. The CDR3 nucleotides read TGTGCCAGCAGCTCCACAGGGGTGTTAGGCTACACCTTC. The chain carries TRBV27 and TRBJ1-2, with 7 bases fitting TRBD1. Germline lookup yields CDR1 MNHEY and CDR2 SMNVEV (reference sequence). The CDR3 covers 13 residues. V trimming: 6 bases; J trimming: 8 bases; junction bases outside the gene matches: 9.

This clonotype has a single count. The chain combines TRBV7-2 with TRBJ2-1, with TRBD2 matching over 8 bases. The CDR3 runs to 14 residues. CDR1 is SGHTA and CDR2 is FQGNSA in the germline V gene. Trimming took 5 bases from V and 4 from J; bases not matched to a gene: 4. Written as DNA, the CDR3 is TGTGCCAGCAGCGCTGGCGGGGGGTACAATGAGCAGTTCTTC. It yields the protein CASSAGGGYNEQFF.

This clonotype was found once. The V call is TRBV7-9, the J call TRBJ2-1; 11 bases fit TRBD2. In germline, CDR1 is SEHNR, CDR2 FQNEAQ (reference sequence). With 5 bases clipped from V and 4 bases from J, the junction kept 10 bases outside the gene matches. The CDR3 consists of 17 residues. CDR3: CASSTRTSGLRYNEQFF. The DNA of the CDR3 is TGTGCCAGCAGCACCCGGACTAGCGGGTTGAGATACAATGAGCAGTTCTTC.

CDR3 bases: TGTGCCAGTAGTAAGGGAGAAATAAGCAATCAGCCCCAGCATTTT. It codes for CASSKGEISNQPQHF. The chain has TRBV19 and TRBJ1-5; D not resolved. From germline, CDR1 is LNHDA and CDR2 SQIVND (reference sequence). V lost 4 bases, J lost 1 base, and 11 bases lay in between. This CDR3 has 15 residues. Based on the CDR3 plus reference TRBV19 and TRBJ1-5, the full variable domain is DGGITQSPKYLFRKEGQNVTLSCEQNLNHDAMYWYRQDPGQGLRLIYYSQIVNDFQKGDIAEGYSVSREKKESFPLTVTSAQKNPTAFYLCASSKGEISNQPQHFGDGTRLSIL.

The chain has TRBV29-1 and TRBJ2-1; tentative D call: TRBD2 (6 bases). Germline V gene lookup returns CDR1 SQVTM and CDR2 ANQGSEA. Trimming cost V 3 bases and J 4 bases, with 16 bases left between them. The CDR3 consists of 15 residues. Here the CDR3 reads CSVDPSSVLYNEQFF. In DNA form, the CDR3 reads TGCAGCGTTGACCCCTCTAGCGTTCTATACAATGAGCAGTTCTTC.

V usage is TRBV15 and J usage is TRBJ2-1; 8 nucleotides align to TRBD2. Germline V lookup: CDR1 LNHNV, CDR2 YYDKDF (reference sequence). The V and J ends lost 8 bases and 5 bases, in that order; junction bases with no gene match: 8. The CDR3 has 14 residues. In DNA form, the CDR3 reads TGTGCCACCGCGCTAACTAGCGGCAACAATGAGCAGTTCTTC. Translation gives CATALTSGNNEQFF.

The chain combines TRBV2 with TRBJ2-1; possibly TRBD1 or TRBD2 for D (5 bases each). The CDR3 is made up of 12 amino acids. V gave up 3 bases and J gave up 12 bases, with 12 bases separating them. Germline V lookup: CDR1 SNHLY, CDR2 FYNNEI. DNA of the CDR3: TGTGCCAGCAGTGACGAGGGGCTAGCGCAGTTCTTC. Encoded protein: CASSDEGLAQFF.

The rearrangement joins TRBV27 to TRBJ2-5; a weak D match, TRBD1 (5 bases). CDR1 and CDR2 (germline): MNHEY, SMNVEV (reference sequence). V lost 5 bases and J 4 bases, leaving 20 bases between the germline ends. CDR3 length equals 16 residues. CDR3 bases: TGTGCCAGCAGTCCCATGACCAGGGCCGGTGGAGAGACCCAGTACTTC. It specifies CASSPMTRAGGETQYF.